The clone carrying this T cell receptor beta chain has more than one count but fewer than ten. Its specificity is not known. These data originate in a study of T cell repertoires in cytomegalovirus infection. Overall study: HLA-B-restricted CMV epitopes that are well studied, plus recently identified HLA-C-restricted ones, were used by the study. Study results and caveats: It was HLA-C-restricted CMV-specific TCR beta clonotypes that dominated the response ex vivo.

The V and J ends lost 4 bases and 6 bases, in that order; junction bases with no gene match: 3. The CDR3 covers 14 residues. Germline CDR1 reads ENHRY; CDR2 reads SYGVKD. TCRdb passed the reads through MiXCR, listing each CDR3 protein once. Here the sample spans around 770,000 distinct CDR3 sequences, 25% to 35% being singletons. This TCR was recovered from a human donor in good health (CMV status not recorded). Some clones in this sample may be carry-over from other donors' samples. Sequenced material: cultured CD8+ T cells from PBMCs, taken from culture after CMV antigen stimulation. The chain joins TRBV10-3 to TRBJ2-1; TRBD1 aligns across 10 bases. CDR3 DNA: TGTGCCATCAGTGGGGACAGGGGAATCAATGAGCAGTTCTTC. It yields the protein CAISGDRGINEQFF.